This TCR beta chain was captured in a study of Tregs in tolerant kidney transplant recipients. Points on this clone: Antigen unknown.

General study points: Tregs expanded with activated donor B cells seemed most donor-specific. This study did not directly address biological reproducibility.

Sequencing used immunoSEQ multiplex PCR; TCRdb keeps in-frame clones, though not all of them. The data show about 240,000 clones, about 80% seen once. Unstimulated Tregs (CD4+CD25+CD127-) and CD4+CD25- non-Tregs were sorted from PBMCs. Germline CDR1 reads KGHSH; CDR2 reads LQKENI. Deletions cut 0 bases from V and 4 bases from J, with 9 bases between. The length of the CDR3 is 14 residues. The gene calls are TRBV18 and TRBJ2-5; the D is unclear. The origin of this receptor is a human donor in good health. What was sequenced was CD4+ T cells from blood. CDR3 protein: CASSPPTVGETQYF. The DNA of the CDR3 is TGTGCCAGCTCACCACCTACGGTGGGAGAGACCCAGTACTTC.